This T cell receptor beta chain was obtained from a study of shared clonotypes between healthy human individuals. Study-level information: Aged between 18 and 49, the donors were two women and three men.

Per the germline V gene, CDR1 is ENHRY and CDR2 is SYGVKD. The CDR3 sequence is 16 residues long. V gave up 0 bases and J gave up 2 bases, with 13 bases separating them. Once extracted for a subset, genomic DNA was divided evenly among several immunoSEQ plates. Here immunoSEQ multiplex PCR was the method, and the copy in TCRdb shows in-frame clones only, minus some. The sample includes about 2,200,000 clones, approximately 94% of them seen just once. Terminally differentiated effector memory CD45RA+ cells were left out of the naive CD8 fraction, which was CD45RO-negative and positively selected for CCR7. Worth noting for this clone: The target antigen is unknown.

Broader study findings: Few donors restricted represented genetic and exposure-history diversity. When compared with the clonotypes that were shared by all four sorted-subset donors, the non-shared clonotypes turned out to have lower generation probabilities.

The clonotype comes from a man between 18 and 29 years old in good health. Some clones in this sample may be carry-over from other donors' samples. The chain couples TRBV10-3 to TRBJ2-5, with D unresolved. Material for sequencing was naive CD8+ T cells from PBMCs. In nucleotides, the CDR3 is TGTGCCATCAGTGAGTCGGTTGTCAGTGGACAAGAGACCCAGTACTTC. This encodes CAISESVVSGQETQYF.